A selection of T cell receptor beta chains follows, all from one sample in a study of cytomegalovirus exposure and HLA in healthy donors. Here immunoSEQ multiplex PCR was the method, and the copy in TCRdb shows in-frame clones only, minus some. The sample holds about 100,000 clones, 76% seen once. What was sequenced was PBMCs. Receptors were obtained from a woman in her 50s in good health and CMV-seropositive. Both conserved end residues are part of each CDR3. A D gene is named only where the DNA matches it firmly. Only some rows state a clone size, as once, few, many or a class for expanded clones.

TRBV18	TRBJ1-2	.	.	14	CASSPFPIDSGYTF	TGTGCCAGCTCACCATTCCCAATCGACTCGGGCTACACCTTC
TRBV6-5	TRBJ2-7	.	.	12	CASSLDRGEQYF	TGTGCCAGCAGTCTCGATAGGGGCGAGCAGTACTTC
TRBV7-8	TRBJ1-2	few	.	13	CASSPAGGHGYTF	TGTGCCAGCAGCCCCGCGGGGGGCCATGGCTACACCTTC
TRBV18	TRBJ2-7	few	.	13	CASSTGLSYEQYF	TGTGCCAGCTCAACGGGACTCTCCTACGAGCAGTACTTC
TRBV5-1	TRBJ2-1	.	.	15	CASSASGTLYNEQFF	TGCGCCAGCAGCGCCTCCGGGACTCTCTACAATGAGCAGTTCTTC
TRBV11-3	TRBJ1-1	.	.	15	CASSRSNGGNTEAFF	TGTGCCAGCAGCCGCTCAAACGGGGGTAACACTGAAGCTTTCTTT
TRBV2	TRBJ1-6	.	TRBD1	15	CASRNGQGRNSPLHF	TGTGCCAGTAGAAACGGACAGGGCCGTAATTCACCCCTCCACTTT
TRBV9	TRBJ2-7	.	TRBD2	14	CASSPGGASYEQYF	TGTGCCAGCAGCCCGGGAGGGGCTTCCTACGAGCAGTACTTC
TRBV30	TRBJ2-2	once	TRBD2	14	CASPGGLGTGELFF	TGTGCCTCTCCGGGGGGTCTAGGGACCGGGGAGCTGTTTTTT
TRBV27	TRBJ1-1	.	.	13	CASSVVMNTEAFF	TGTGCCAGCAGTGTCGTTATGAACACTGAAGCTTTCTTT